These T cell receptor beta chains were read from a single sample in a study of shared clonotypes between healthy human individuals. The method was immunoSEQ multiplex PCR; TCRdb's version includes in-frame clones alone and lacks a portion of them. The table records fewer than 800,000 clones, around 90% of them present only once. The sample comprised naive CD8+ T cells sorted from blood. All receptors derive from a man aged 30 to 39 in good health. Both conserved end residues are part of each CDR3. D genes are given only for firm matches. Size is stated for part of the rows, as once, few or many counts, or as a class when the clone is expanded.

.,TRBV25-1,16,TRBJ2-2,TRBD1,CASSEQDRGNTGELFF,TGTGCCAGCAGTGAACAAGACAGGGGAAACACCGGGGAGCTGTTTTTT
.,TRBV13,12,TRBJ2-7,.,CASRMGLYEQYF,TGTGCCAGCAGGATGGGCCTCTACGAGCAGTACTTC
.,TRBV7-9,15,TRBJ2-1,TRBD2,CASSLSLAGVDEQFF,TGTGCCAGCAGCCTATCGCTAGCGGGAGTGGATGAGCAGTTCTTC
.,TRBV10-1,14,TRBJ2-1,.,CASSESGESGEQFF,TGCGCCAGCAGTGAGTCAGGGGAATCGGGTGAGCAGTTCTTC
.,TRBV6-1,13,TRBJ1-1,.,CASTIAPYTEAFF,TGTGCCAGCACTATAGCTCCCTACACTGAAGCTTTCTTT
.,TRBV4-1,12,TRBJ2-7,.,CASSPGNYEQYF,TGCGCCAGCAGCCCTGGAAACTACGAGCAGTACTTC
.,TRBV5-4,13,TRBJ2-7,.,CASSGGLSYEQYF,TGTGCCAGCAGCGGTGGACTATCCTACGAGCAGTACTTC
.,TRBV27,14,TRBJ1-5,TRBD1,CASRPTGANQPQHF,TGTGCCAGCAGACCTACAGGGGCCAATCAGCCCCAGCATTTT
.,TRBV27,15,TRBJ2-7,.,CASSVGPAIGYEQYF,TGTGCCAGCAGTGTGGGACCGGCTATAGGTTACGAGCAGTACTTC
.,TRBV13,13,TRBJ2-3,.,CASSLGLRDTQYF,TGTGCCAGCAGCTTAGGCCTGAGGGATACGCAGTATTTT
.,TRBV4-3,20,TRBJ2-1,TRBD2,CASSQDTPTSGSIVIHEQFF,TGCGCCAGCAGCCAAGATACCCCGACTAGCGGGAGTATCGTTATCCATGAGCAGTTCTTC
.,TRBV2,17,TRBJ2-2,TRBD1,CASSELNTGENTGELFF,TGTGCCAGCAGTGAGTTGAACACAGGGGAGAACACCGGGGAGCTGTTTTTT
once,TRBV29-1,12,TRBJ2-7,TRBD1,CSVGGQNYEQYF,TGCAGCGTTGGGGGACAGAACTACGAGCAGTACTTC
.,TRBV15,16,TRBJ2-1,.,CATSKGRGSPIGEQFF,TGTGCCACCAGCAAGGGAAGGGGCAGCCCCATAGGTGAGCAGTTCTTC
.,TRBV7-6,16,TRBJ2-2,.,CASTNTGAGDTGELFF,TGTGCCAGCACCAACACAGGGGCGGGAGACACCGGGGAGCTGTTTTTT
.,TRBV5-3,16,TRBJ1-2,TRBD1,CARSWGQGVINYGYTF,TGTGCCAGAAGCTGGGGACAGGGCGTCATTAACTATGGCTACACCTTC
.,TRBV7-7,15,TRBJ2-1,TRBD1,CASSLGDSSYNEQFF,TGTGCCAGCAGCTTAGGGGACAGCTCCTACAATGAGCAGTTCTTC
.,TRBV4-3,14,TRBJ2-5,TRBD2,CASMERESRETQYF,TGCGCCAGCATGGAGCGGGAGTCGCGGGAGACCCAGTACTTC
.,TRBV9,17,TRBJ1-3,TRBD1,CASNHPKEGGGENTIYF,TGTGCCAGCAACCACCCGAAGGAGGGAGGGGGCGAAAACACCATATATTTT
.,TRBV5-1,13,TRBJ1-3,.,CASSLSVGNTIYF,TGCGCCAGCAGCTTGAGCGTTGGAAACACCATATATTTT
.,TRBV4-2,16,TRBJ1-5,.,CASSQAQGYSNQPQHF,TGTGCCAGCAGCCAAGCGCAGGGGTATAGCAATCAGCCCCAGCATTTT
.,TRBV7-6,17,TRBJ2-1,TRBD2,CASSFGSSGRLYNEQFF,TGTGCCAGCAGCTTCGGGTCTAGCGGGAGGCTCTACAATGAGCAGTTCTTC
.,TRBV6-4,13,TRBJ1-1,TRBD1,CASRGTANTEAFF,TGTGCCAGCAGAGGGACAGCGAACACTGAAGCTTTCTTT
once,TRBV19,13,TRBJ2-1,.,CASSISGSNEQFF,TGTGCCAGTAGTATATCAGGGAGCAATGAGCAGTTCTTC
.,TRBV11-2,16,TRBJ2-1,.,CASSTYVQIGAHEQFF,TGTGCCAGCAGCACTTATGTCCAAATAGGGGCCCATGAGCAGTTCTTC
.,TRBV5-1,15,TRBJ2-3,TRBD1,CASSFRQGVTDTQYF,TGCGCCAGCAGCTTTCGGCAGGGGGTGACAGATACGCAGTATTTT
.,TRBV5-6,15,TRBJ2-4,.,CASSLGRRGADIQYF,TGTGCCAGCAGCTTGGGTCGCAGGGGTGCGGACATTCAGTACTTC
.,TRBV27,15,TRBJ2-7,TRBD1,CASSPGTGRTYEQYF,TGTGCCAGCAGTCCAGGGACAGGGAGAACCTACGAGCAGTACTTC
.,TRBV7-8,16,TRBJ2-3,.,CASSLAAWGESDTQYF,TGTGCCAGCAGCTTAGCAGCTTGGGGGGAATCCGATACGCAGTATTTT
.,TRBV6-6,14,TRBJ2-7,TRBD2,CASSEERTSIEQYF,TGTGCCAGCAGCGAAGAGAGGACTAGCATCGAGCAGTACTTC
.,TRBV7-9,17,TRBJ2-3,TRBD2,CASSLASGGTSTDTQYF,TGTGCCAGCAGCCTCGCTAGCGGAGGAACTAGCACAGATACGCAGTATTTT
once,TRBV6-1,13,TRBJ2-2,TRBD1,CASGQENTGELFF,TGTGCAAGCGGACAGGAGAACACCGGGGAGCTGTTTTTT
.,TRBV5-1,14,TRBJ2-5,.,CARKLGHGKETQYF,TGCGCCAGAAAACTTGGCCACGGCAAAGAGACCCAGTACTTC
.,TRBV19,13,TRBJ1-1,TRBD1,CASKDRGFSEAFF,TGTGCCAGTAAGGACAGGGGTTTTTCTGAAGCTTTCTTT
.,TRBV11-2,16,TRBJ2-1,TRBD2,CASSLVPGGTYNEQFF,TGTGCCAGCAGCTTAGTACCGGGAGGGACGTACAATGAGCAGTTCTTC
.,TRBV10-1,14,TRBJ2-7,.,CASSGQADGDEQYF,TGCGCCAGCAGTGGACAGGCGGACGGAGACGAGCAGTACTTC
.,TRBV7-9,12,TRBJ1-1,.,CASSPGWTEAFF,TGTGCCAGCAGCCCCGGGTGGACTGAAGCTTTCTTT
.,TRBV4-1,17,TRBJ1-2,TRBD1,CASSQTANRQGAWGYTF,TGCGCCAGCAGCCAAACCGCTAATCGACAGGGGGCATGGGGCTACACCTTC
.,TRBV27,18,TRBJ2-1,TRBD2,CASSLSTRFSGRGDEQFF,TGTGCCAGCAGTTTATCGACTAGGTTCAGCGGGAGGGGCGATGAGCAGTTCTTC
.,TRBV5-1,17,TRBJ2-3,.,CASSLGPVVGPGDTQYF,TGCGCCAGCAGCTTGGGCCCGGTTGTGGGCCCAGGAGATACGCAGTATTTT
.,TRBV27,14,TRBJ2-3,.,CASRTGSVADTQYF,TGTGCCAGCAGGACAGGTTCGGTCGCAGATACGCAGTATTTT
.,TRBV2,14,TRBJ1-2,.,CASSDYSKNYGYTF,TGTGCCAGCAGCGACTACAGCAAAAACTATGGCTACACCTTC
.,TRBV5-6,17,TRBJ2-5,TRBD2,CASSSWTSGVYQETQYF,TGTGCCAGCAGCTCCTGGACTAGCGGAGTGTACCAAGAGACCCAGTACTTC
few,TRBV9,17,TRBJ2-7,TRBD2,CASSVGSGGRKDHEQYF,TGTGCCAGCAGCGTAGGTAGTGGCGGGAGAAAGGACCACGAGCAGTACTTC
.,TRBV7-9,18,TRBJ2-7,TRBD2,CASSLDRVAGFESYEQYF,TGTGCCAGCAGCTTAGATCGGGTAGCGGGATTCGAGAGTTACGAGCAGTACTTC
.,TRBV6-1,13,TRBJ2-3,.,CASSVGTTDTQYF,TGTGCCAGCAGTGTCGGGACAACAGATACGCAGTATTTT
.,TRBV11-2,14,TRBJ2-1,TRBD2,CASSPNSGYNEQFF,TGTGCCAGCAGCCCAAATAGCGGGTACAATGAGCAGTTCTTC
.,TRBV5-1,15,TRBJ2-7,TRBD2,CASSIFSGAIYEQYF,TGCGCCAGCAGCATATTCAGCGGGGCGATCTACGAGCAGTACTTC
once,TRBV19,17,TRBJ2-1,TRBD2,CASSVWGLAGIYNEQFF,TGTGCCAGTAGTGTTTGGGGACTAGCGGGAATCTACAATGAGCAGTTCTTC
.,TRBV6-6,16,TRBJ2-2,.,CASSYSILAGAGELFF,TGTGCCAGCAGTTACTCGATACTAGCCGGGGCCGGGGAGCTGTTTTTT
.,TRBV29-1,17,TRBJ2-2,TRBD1,CSVETLLGQGFTGELFF,TGCAGCGTTGAGACTCTCCTGGGACAGGGGTTCACCGGGGAGCTGTTTTTT
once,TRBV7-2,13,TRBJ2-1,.,CASSLPPYNEQFF,TGTGCCAGCAGCCTCCCCCCTTACAATGAGCAGTTCTTC
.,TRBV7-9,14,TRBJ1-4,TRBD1,CASRRQGGNEKLFF,TGTGCCAGCAGGAGACAGGGGGGCAATGAAAAACTGTTTTTT